The sample holds many counts of the clone carrying this T cell receptor (beta chain). With 4 bases clipped from V and 3 bases from J, the junction kept 6 bases outside the gene matches. The CDR3 consists of 15 residues. Per the germline V gene, CDR1 is MGHRA and CDR2 is YSYEKL. This record belongs to a study of neurological immune-mediated disorders. TCRdb re-derived calls from the 5' RACE reads in MiXCR, one entry per CDR3 protein. The sample yields roughly 70,000 distinct CDR3 sequences, 3.9% seen once. Sequencing was performed on PBMCs. The sequence was collected from a man aged 25 to 40 with multiple sclerosis. This chain joins TRBV4-1 and TRBJ1-5, with TRBD1 matching over 7 bases. This chain's CDR3 is CASSRTGQYNQPQHF. CDR3 nucleotide sequence: TGCGCCAGCAGCCGGACGGGACAGTACAATCAGCCCCAGCATTTT.